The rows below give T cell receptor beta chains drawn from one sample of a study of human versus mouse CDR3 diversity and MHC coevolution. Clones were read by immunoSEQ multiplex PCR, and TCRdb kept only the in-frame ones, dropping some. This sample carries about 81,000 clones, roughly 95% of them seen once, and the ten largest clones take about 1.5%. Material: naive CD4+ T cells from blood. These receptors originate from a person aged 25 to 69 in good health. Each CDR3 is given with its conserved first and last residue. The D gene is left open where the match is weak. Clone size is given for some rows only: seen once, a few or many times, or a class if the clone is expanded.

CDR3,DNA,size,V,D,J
CASSLHRLSGYTF,TGTGCCAGCAGCTTACACCGACTGAGTGGCTACACCTTC,NA,TRBV7-3,NA,TRBJ1-2
CASSSPSTGQETQYF,TGTGCCAGCAGCTCGCCCTCGACAGGGCAAGAGACCCAGTACTTC,NA,TRBV7-9,TRBD1,TRBJ2-5
CASSLVWAGGTEAFF,TGTGCCAGCAGCTTGGTTTGGGCAGGAGGGACTGAAGCTTTCTTT,NA,TRBV5-6,NA,TRBJ1-1
CASSAGREGWEQYF,TGTGCCAGCAGCGCCGGGAGAGAGGGATGGGAGCAGTACTTC,NA,TRBV9,NA,TRBJ2-7
CASLPASGDTGELFF,TGTGCCAGCCTACCAGCTAGCGGGGACACCGGGGAGCTGTTTTTT,NA,TRBV6-6,TRBD2,TRBJ2-2
CASSQQTSQSGANVLTF,TGTGCCAGCAGCCAACAGACTTCTCAGTCTGGGGCCAACGTCCTGACTTTC,NA,TRBV4-2,NA,TRBJ2-6
CASSEGGGYSYNEQFF,TGTGCCAGCAGTGAGGGGGGGGGTTACTCCTACAATGAGCAGTTCTTC,NA,TRBV7-2,NA,TRBJ2-1
CASSTEGQGGGYTF,TGTGCCAGTAGTACCGAGGGGCAGGGGGGAGGCTACACCTTC,NA,TRBV19,TRBD1,TRBJ1-2
CASSLPSLAGEGGAQYF,TGTGCCAGCAGCCTCCCCTCACTAGCGGGGGAAGGTGGTGCGCAGTATTTT,NA,TRBV7-3,TRBD2,TRBJ2-3
CASSRQGLETQYF,TGTGCCAGCAGTAGACAGGGGTTGGAGACCCAGTACTTC,NA,TRBV27,TRBD1,TRBJ2-5
CASTIPGHLYEQYF,TGTGCCAGCACCATCCCGGGACACCTCTACGAGCAGTACTTC,NA,TRBV7-2,NA,TRBJ2-7
CASSDNYNEQFF,TGTGCCAGCAGTGACAACTACAATGAGCAGTTCTTC,NA,TRBV6-1,NA,TRBJ2-1
CASGPMGLPNTGELFF,TGTGCTAGTGGCCCAATGGGGCTTCCGAACACCGGGGAGCTGTTTTTT,NA,TRBV12-5,NA,TRBJ2-2
CASSLEGGLAQPQHF,TGTGCCAGCAGCTTAGAGGGAGGTCTGGCTCAGCCCCAGCATTTT,NA,TRBV7-9,NA,TRBJ1-5
CAWSPAGSSYNEQFF,TGTGCCTGGAGTCCGGCTGGGAGCTCCTACAATGAGCAGTTCTTC,NA,TRBV30,NA,TRBJ2-1
CASSFSRLANEQFF,TGTGCCAGCAGCTTCTCAAGACTAGCCAATGAGCAGTTCTTC,NA,TRBV5-4,TRBD2,TRBJ2-1
CASRPDLGRGTQYF,TGCGCCAGCAGACCCGATTTAGGGAGGGGAACGCAGTATTTT,NA,TRBV5-1,TRBD2,TRBJ2-3
CASSLVSGIGDTQYF,TGTGCCAGCAGCTTAGTTAGCGGGATTGGAGATACGCAGTATTTT,NA,TRBV7-2,TRBD2,TRBJ2-3
CASSPPGGPVSGNTIYF,TGTGCCAGCAGCCCTCCAGGTGGGCCTGTCTCTGGAAACACCATATATTTT,once,TRBV9,NA,TRBJ1-3
CASSNYEQYF,TGTGCCAGCAGCAACTACGAGCAGTACTTC,NA,TRBV6-5,NA,TRBJ2-7
CASSPDREYQPQHF,TGTGCCAGCAGCCCGGACAGGGAGTATCAGCCCCAGCATTTT,once,TRBV4-2,TRBD1,TRBJ1-5
CASSYPDRGFEQYF,TGTGCCAGCAGTTATCCCGACAGGGGGTTCGAGCAGTACTTC,NA,TRBV6-5,TRBD1,TRBJ2-7
CSVDIRGGQGARRNTEAFF,TGCAGCGTTGATATACGGGGGGGACAGGGGGCGCGGAGGAACACTGAAGCTTTCTTT,NA,TRBV29-1,TRBD1,TRBJ1-1
CATSRVAGVTDTQYF,TGTGCCACCAGCAGAGTAGCGGGGGTGACAGATACGCAGTATTTT,NA,TRBV15,TRBD2,TRBJ2-3
CASSIGTLATEAFF,TGTGCCAGTAGTATAGGGACTCTTGCCACTGAAGCTTTCTTT,NA,TRBV19,NA,TRBJ1-1
CASSVDRGETQYF,TGTGCCAGCAGCGTGGACAGGGGGGAGACCCAGTACTTC,once,TRBV9,TRBD1,TRBJ2-5
CASSSTTNTGELFF,TGTGCCAGCAGTTCCACTACGAACACCGGGGAGCTGTTTTTT,NA,TRBV7-3,NA,TRBJ2-2
CASSQNQPGQGAKNIQYF,TGCGCCAGCAGCCAAAATCAACCGGGACAGGGAGCCAAAAACATTCAGTACTTC,NA,TRBV4-3,TRBD1,TRBJ2-4